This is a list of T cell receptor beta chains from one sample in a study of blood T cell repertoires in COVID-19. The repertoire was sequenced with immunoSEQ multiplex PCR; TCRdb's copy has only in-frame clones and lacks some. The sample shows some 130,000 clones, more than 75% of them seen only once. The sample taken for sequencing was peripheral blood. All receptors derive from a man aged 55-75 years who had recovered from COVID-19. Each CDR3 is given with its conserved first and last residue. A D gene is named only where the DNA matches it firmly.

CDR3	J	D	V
CASGVRNQPQHF	TRBJ1-5	-	TRBV6-9
CASSQGLAGGINTGELFF	TRBJ2-2	TRBD2	TRBV3-1/TRBV3-2
CASSVGTGNNSPLHF	TRBJ1-6	TRBD1	TRBV9
CASSNSRGPYEQYF	TRBJ2-7	-	TRBV7-2
CAWRSDRTGYGYTF	TRBJ1-2	-	TRBV30
CASSLAYGGTGANVLTF	TRBJ2-6	-	TRBV5-4
CASSLWWKRGNSPLHF	TRBJ1-6	-	TRBV27
CASSLTRLAGVHEQFF	TRBJ2-1	-	TRBV21-1
CASSFRTSGRAYEQYF	TRBJ2-7	TRBD2	TRBV28
CASSNLAGFYNEQFF	TRBJ2-1	TRBD2	TRBV19
CASSPTGGYGYTF	TRBJ1-2	-	TRBV7-3
CASRGQGGQPQHF	TRBJ1-5	TRBD1	TRBV6-5
CASSIETVNTEAFF	TRBJ1-1	-	TRBV19
CATSRGPHGSGSYEQYF	TRBJ2-7	-	TRBV15
CASSLDGTGALEQYF	TRBJ2-7	TRBD1	TRBV7-2
CASSPGQGASVTGELFF	TRBJ2-2	TRBD1	TRBV7-2
CASSPGTVSGNTIYF	TRBJ1-3	TRBD1	TRBV7-2
CASSINRGSSGANVLTF	TRBJ2-6	TRBD1	TRBV19
CASSSTGGSGNTIYF	TRBJ1-3	TRBD1	TRBV7-2